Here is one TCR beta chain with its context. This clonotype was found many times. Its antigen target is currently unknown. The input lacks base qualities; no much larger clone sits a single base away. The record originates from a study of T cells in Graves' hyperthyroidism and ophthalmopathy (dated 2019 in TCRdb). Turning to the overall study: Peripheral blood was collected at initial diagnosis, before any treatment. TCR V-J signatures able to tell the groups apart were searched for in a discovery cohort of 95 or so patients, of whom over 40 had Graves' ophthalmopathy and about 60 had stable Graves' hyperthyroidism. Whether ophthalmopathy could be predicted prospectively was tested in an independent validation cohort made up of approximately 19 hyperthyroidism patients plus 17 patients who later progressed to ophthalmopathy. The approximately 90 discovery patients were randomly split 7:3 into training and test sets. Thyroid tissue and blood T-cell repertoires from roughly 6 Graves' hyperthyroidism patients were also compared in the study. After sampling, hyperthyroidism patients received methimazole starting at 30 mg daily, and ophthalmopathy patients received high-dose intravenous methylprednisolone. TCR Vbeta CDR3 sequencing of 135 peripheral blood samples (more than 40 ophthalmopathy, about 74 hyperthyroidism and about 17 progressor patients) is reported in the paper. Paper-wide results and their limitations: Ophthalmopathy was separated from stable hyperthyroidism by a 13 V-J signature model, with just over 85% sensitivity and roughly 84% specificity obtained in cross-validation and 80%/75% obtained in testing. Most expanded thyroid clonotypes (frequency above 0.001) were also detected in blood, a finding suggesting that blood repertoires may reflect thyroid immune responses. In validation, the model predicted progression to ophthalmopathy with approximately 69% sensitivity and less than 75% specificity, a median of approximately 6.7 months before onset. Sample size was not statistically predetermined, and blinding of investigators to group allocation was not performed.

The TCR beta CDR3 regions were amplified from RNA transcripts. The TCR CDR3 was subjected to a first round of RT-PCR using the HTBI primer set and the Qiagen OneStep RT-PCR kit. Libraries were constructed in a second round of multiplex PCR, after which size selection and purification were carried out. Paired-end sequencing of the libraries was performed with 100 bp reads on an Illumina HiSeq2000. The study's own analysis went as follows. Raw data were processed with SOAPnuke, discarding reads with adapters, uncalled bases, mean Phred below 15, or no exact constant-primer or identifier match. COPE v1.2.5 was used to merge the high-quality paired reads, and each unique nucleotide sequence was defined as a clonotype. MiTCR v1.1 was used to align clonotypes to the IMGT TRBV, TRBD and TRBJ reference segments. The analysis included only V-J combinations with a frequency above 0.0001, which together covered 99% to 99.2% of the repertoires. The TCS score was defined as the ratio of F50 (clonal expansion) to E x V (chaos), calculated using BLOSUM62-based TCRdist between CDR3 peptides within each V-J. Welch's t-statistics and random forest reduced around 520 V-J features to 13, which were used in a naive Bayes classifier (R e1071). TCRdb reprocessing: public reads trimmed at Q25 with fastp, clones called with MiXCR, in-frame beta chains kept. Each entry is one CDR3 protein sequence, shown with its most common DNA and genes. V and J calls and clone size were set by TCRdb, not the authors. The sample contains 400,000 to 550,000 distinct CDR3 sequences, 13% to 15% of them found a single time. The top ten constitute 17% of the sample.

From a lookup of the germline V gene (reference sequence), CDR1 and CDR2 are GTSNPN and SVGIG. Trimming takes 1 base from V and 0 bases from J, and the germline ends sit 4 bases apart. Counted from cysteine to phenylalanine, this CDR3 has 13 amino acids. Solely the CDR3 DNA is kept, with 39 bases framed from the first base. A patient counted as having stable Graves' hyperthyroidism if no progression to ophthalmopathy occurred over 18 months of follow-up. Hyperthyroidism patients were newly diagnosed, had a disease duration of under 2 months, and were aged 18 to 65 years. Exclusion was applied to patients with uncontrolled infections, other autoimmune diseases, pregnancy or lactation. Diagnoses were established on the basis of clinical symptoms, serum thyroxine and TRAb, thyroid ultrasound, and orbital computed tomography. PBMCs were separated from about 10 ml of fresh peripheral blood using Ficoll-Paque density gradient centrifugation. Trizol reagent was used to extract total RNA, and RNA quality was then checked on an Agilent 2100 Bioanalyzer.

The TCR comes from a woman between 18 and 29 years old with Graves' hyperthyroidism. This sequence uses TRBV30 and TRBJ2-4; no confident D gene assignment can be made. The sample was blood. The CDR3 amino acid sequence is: CAWSEGAKNIQYF. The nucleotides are TGTGCCTGGAGTGAAGGAGCCAAAAACATTCAGTACTTC.